This TCR beta chain comes out of a study of cytomegalovirus exposure and HLA in healthy donors. Study-level findings and limits: Among TCR beta chains, those listed as cytomegalovirus-associated numbered around 180. Some V segments could not be told apart, so they were left out, TRBV6-2 and TRBV6-3 among them.

Between the trimmed V and J ends, which lost 2 bases and 4 bases, there was a span of 6 bases. Germline V gene lookup returns CDR1 SGHTA and CDR2 FQGTGA. The CDR3 sequence is 13 residues long. Points on this clone: Its antigen is not identified.

The primer mix had 60 Vbeta and 13 Jbeta primers. Only in-frame clones appear in the TCRdb table, and some are missing; sequencing was by immunoSEQ multiplex PCR. The sample contains about 97,000 clones, 81% of which appear only once. The rearrangement uses TRBV7-3 and TRBJ1-5; no clear D. The source of this sequence is a man aged 40-49 years in good health and CMV-seropositive. The sequenced material came from PBMCs. CDR3 amino acids: CASSLEANQPQHF. The CDR3 nucleotides read TGTGCCAGCAGCTTAGAAGCTAATCAGCCCCAGCATTTT.